This T cell receptor beta chain was identified in a study of CD8 T cells in Susac syndrome. CDR3 length equals 17 residues. J lost 1 base, V lost 5 bases, and 7 bases had no gene match. CDR1 SEHNR and CDR2 FQNEAQ come from the germline V gene (reference sequence). Those who served as multiple sclerosis controls were treatment-naive patients with stable or active relapsing-remitting disease. This clonotype was found once. Random hexamers served to reverse transcribe roughly 0.45 to 1 ug RNA. By means of immunoSEQ multiplex PCR, TCR beta CDR3 spanning 54 Vbeta and 13 Jbeta underwent amplification. TCRdb reanalysed the immunoSEQ multiplex PCR reads using MiXCR and keeps one entry per CDR3 protein. The table lists some 300,000 distinct CDR3 sequences, about 91% of them singletons.

This chain uses TRBV7-9 with TRBJ2-2; TRBD2 aligns across 10 bases. The source is a human donor with multiple sclerosis. The material sequenced was CD8+ T cells from PBMCs. CDR3 loop: CASSQYGLAENTGELFF. The CDR3 DNA follows: TGTGCCAGCAGCCAATACGGACTAGCGGAGAACACCGGGGAGCTGTTTTTT.